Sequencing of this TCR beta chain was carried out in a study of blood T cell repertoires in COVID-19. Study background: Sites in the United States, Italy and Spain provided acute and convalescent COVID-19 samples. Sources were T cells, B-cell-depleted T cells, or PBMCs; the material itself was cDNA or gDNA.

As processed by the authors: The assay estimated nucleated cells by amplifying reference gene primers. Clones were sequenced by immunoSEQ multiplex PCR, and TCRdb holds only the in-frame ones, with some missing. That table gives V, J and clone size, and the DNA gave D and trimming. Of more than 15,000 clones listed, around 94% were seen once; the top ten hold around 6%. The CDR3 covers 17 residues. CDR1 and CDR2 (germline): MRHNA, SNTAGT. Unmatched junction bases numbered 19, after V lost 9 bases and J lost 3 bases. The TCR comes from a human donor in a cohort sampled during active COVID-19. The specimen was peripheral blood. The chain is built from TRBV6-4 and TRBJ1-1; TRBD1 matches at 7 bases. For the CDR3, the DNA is TGTGCCAGTTACTTCAAAGGGACAGTCTCTAATTACACTGAAGCTTTCTTT. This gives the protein CASYFKGTVSNYTEAFF.